The clone carrying this T cell receptor (beta chain) appeared a few times. The germline V and J ends were trimmed by 4 bases and 7 bases, with 12 bases remaining between them. Germline V gene sequence: CDR1 SGDLS, CDR2 YYNGEE. This CDR3 has 12 amino acids. This specimen comes from a study of blood T cells in healthy people across ages. A second PCR of about 7 to 12 cycles used a sample-barcoded 5' primer and a J-beta primer mix. TCRdb analysed the 5' RACE reads with MiXCR anew, one entry per CDR3 protein. The sample holds fewer than 700,000 distinct CDR3 sequences, 47% seen once. The sample was blood. The gene calls are TRBV9 and TRBJ2-7; D possibly corresponds to TRBD2 (5 bases). The source of this sequence is an elderly man in good health. CDR3 residues: CASSKSPGEQYF. CDR3 bases: TGTGCCAGCAGCAAAAGCCCGGGGGAGCAGTACTTC.